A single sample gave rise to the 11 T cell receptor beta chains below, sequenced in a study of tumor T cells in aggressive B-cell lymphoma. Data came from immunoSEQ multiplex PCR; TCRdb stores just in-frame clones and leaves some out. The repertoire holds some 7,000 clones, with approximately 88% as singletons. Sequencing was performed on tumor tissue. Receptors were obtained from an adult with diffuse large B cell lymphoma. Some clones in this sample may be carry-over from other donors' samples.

CDR3 in amino acids: CASSRDRVSYEQYF. CDR3 nucleotides: TGCGCCAGCAGCCGGGACAGGGTCTCCTACGAGCAGTACTTC. J is TRBJ2-7 and V is TRBV4-3, with TRBD1 matching over 9 bases. CDR3 length equals 14 residues. Germline loops: CDR1 LGHNA, CDR2 YSLEER. The ends lost 4 bases at V and 0 bases at J; junction bases unmatched: 1.

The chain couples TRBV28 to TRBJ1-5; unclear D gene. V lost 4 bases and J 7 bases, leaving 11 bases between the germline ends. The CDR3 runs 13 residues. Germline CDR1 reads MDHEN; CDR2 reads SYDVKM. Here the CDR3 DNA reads TGTGCCAGCAGTTATCAGGCACGGCAGCCCCAGCATTTT. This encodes CASSYQARQPQHF.

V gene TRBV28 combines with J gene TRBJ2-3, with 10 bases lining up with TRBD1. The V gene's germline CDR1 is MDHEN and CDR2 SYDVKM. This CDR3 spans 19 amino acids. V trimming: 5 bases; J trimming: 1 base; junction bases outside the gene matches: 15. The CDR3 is CASSILSTTGTGGTDTQYF. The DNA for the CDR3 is TGTGCCAGCAGTATACTTTCTACTACCGGGACAGGGGGCACAGATACGCAGTATTTT.

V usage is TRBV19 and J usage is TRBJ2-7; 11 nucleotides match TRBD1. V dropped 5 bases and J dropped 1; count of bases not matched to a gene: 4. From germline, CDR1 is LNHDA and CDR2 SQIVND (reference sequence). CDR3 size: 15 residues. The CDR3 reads CASSAGTGGSYEQYF. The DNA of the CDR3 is TGTGCCAGTAGTGCCGGGACAGGGGGTTCCTACGAGCAGTACTTC.

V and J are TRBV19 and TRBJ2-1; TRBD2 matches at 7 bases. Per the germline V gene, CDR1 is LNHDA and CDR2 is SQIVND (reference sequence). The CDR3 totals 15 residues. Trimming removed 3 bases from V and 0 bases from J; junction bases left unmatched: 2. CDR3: CASSMGGISYNEQFF. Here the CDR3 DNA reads TGTGCCAGTAGTATGGGGGGGATCTCCTACAATGAGCAGTTCTTC.

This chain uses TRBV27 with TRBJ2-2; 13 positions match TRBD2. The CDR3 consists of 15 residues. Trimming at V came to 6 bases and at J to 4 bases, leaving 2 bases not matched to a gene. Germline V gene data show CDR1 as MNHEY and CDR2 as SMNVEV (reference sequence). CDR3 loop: CASSTSGGGTGELFF. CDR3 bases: TGTGCCAGCAGCACTAGCGGGGGGGGCACCGGGGAGCTGTTTTTT.

The CDR3 is CATSRGLAGGQSNNEQFF. The CDR3 coding sequence is TGTGCCACCAGCAGAGGGCTAGCGGGGGGGCAGTCGAACAATGAGCAGTTCTTC. This sequence joins TRBV15 and TRBJ2-1; 12 bases line up with TRBD2. J gave up 5 bases and V 1 base, and 9 bases lay outside the gene matches. This CDR3 spans 18 amino acids. Germline CDR1 and CDR2: LNHNV and YYDKDF (reference sequence).

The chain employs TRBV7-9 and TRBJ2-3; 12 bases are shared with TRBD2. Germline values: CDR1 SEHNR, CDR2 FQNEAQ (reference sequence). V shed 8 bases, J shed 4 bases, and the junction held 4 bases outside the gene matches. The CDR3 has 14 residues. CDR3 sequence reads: CASQTSGGPDTQYF. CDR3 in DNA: TGTGCCAGCCAGACTAGCGGGGGCCCAGATACGCAGTATTTT. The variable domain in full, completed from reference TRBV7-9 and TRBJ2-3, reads DTGVSQNPRHKITKRGQNVTFRCDPISEHNRLYWYRQTLGQGPEFLTYFQNEAQLEKSRLLSDRFSAERPKGSFSTLEIQRTEQGDSAMYLCASQTSGGPDTQYFGPGTRLTVL.

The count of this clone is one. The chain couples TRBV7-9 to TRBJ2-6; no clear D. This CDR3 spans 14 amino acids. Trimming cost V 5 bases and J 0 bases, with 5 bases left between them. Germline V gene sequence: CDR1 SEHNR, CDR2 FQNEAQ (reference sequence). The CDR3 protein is CASSMYSGANVLTF. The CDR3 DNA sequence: TGTGCCAGCAGCATGTACTCTGGGGCCAACGTCCTGACTTTC.

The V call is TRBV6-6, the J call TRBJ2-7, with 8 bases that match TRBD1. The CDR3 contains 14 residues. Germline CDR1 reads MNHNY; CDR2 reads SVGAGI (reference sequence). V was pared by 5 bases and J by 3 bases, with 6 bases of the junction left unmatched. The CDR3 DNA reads TGTGCCAGCAGTGCAGGGACAGGACACTACGAGCAGTACTTC. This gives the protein CASSAGTGHYEQYF.

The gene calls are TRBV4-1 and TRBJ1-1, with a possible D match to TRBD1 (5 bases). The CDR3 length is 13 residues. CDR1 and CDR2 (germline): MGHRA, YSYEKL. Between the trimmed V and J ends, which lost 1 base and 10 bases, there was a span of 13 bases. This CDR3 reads CASSQAFYQGAFF. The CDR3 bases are TGCGCCAGCAGCCAAGCGTTTTACCAGGGAGCTTTCTTT.